This entry lists 2 T cell receptor beta chains sequenced from one sample in a study of PD-1 blockade in mismatch repair-deficient tumors. The protocol was immunoSEQ multiplex PCR, while the TCRdb copy is restricted to in-frame clones and leaves out a portion. The sample has approximately 40,000 clones; roughly 80% are singletons. Specimen: peripheral blood, collected 4 weeks after starting pembrolizumab. All receptors derive from an adult with mismatch repair-deficient cancer.

This clone counts as large (0.1 to 1%). The chain employs TRBV19 and TRBJ1-4; D unresolved. V was clipped by 5 bases and J by 8 bases, with 12 bases between them. The V gene's germline CDR1 is LNHDA and CDR2 SQIVND (reference sequence). The CDR3 contains 13 residues. CDR3 in DNA: TGTGCCAGTAGTCATCAGGACGGGGAAAAACTGTTTTTT. Encoded protein: CASSHQDGEKLFF.

The CDR3 bases are TGTGCCATCTCAACTAGGGCCTTCTCTGGGGCCAACGTCCTGACTTTC. Residues: CAISTRAFSGANVLTF. This sequence joins TRBV15 and TRBJ2-6, with a possible D match to TRBD2 (5 bases). V was shortened by 10 bases and J by 0 bases, with 16 bases between the two germline ends. The CDR3 is 16 residues long. Germline loops: CDR1 LNHNV, CDR2 YYDKDF (reference sequence).